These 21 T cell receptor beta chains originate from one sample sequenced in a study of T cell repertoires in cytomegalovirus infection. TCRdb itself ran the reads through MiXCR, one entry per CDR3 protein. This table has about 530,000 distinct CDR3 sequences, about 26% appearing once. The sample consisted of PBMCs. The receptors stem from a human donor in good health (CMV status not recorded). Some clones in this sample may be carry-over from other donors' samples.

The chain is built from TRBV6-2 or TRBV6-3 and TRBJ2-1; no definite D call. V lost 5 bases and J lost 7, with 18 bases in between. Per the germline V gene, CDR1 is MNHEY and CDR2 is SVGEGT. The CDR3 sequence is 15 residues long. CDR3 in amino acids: CASSPPGFRQNEQFF. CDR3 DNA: TGTGCCAGCAGTCCCCCAGGATTTCGGCAAAATGAGCAGTTCTTC.

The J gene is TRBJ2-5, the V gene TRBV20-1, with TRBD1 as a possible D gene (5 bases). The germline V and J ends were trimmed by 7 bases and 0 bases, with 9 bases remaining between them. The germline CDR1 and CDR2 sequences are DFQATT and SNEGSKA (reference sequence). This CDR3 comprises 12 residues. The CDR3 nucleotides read TGCAGTGGGCGCAGGGACCAAGAGACCCAGTACTTC. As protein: CSGRRDQETQYF.

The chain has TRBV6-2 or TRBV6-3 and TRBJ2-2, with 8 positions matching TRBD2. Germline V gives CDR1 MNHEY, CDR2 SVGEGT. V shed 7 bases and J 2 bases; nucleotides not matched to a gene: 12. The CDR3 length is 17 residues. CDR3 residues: CASKWERTSSNTGELFF. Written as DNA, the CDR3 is TGTGCCAGCAAGTGGGAACGGACTAGCAGCAACACCGGGGAGCTGTTTTTT.

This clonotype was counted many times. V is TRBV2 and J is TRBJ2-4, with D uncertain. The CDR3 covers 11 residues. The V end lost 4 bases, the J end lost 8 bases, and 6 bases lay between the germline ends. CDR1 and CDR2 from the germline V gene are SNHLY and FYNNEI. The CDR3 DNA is TGTGCCAGCAGTGCCCGGGACATTCAGTACTTC. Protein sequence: CASSARDIQYF.

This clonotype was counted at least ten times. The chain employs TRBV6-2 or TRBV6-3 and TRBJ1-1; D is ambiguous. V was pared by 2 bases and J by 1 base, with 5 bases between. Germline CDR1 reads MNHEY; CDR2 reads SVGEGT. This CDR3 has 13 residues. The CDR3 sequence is CASSYPGNTEAFF. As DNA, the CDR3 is TGTGCCAGCAGTTACCCAGGGAACACTGAAGCTTTCTTT.

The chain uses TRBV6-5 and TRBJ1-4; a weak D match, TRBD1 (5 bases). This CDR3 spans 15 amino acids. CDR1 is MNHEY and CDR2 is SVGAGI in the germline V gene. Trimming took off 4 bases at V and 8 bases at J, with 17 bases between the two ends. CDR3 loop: CASSSRTQATEKLFF. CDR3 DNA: TGTGCCAGCAGTTCTCGAACACAGGCTACCGAAAAACTGTTTTTT.

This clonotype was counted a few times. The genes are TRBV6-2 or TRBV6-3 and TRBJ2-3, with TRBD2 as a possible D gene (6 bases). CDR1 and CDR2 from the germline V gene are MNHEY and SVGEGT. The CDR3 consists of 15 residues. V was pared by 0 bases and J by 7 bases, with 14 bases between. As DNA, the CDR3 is TGTGCCAGCAGTTACTCACCGGAGGGGAGAAATACGCAGTATTTT. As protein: CASSYSPEGRNTQYF.

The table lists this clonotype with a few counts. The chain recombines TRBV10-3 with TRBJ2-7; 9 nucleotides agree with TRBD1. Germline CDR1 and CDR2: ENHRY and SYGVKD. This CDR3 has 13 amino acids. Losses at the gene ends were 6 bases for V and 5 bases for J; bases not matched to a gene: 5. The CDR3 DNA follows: TGTGCCATCAGGGGGACAGGGAGAGACGAGCAGTACGTC. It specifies CAIRGTGRDEQYV.

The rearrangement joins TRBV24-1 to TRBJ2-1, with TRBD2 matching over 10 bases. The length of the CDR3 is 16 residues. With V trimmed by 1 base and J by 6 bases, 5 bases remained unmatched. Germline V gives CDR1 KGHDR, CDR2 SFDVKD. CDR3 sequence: CATSDLKAGGRNEQFF. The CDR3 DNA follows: TGTGCCACCAGTGATTTAAAAGCGGGAGGGCGCAATGAGCAGTTCTTC.

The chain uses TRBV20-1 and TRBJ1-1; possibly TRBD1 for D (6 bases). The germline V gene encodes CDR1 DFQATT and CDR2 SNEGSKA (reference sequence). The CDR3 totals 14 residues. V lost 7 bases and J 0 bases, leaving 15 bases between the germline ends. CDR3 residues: CSVVRTALNTEAFF. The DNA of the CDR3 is TGCAGTGTCGTCCGGACAGCCCTGAACACTGAAGCTTTCTTT.

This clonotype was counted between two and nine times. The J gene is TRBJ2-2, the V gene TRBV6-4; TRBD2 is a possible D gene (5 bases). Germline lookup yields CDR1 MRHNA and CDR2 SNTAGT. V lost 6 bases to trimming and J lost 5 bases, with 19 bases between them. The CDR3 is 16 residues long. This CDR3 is CASSATGGGTTGELFF. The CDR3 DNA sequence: TGTGCCAGCAGCGCGACGGGTGGAGGTACTACCGGGGAGCTGTTTTTT.

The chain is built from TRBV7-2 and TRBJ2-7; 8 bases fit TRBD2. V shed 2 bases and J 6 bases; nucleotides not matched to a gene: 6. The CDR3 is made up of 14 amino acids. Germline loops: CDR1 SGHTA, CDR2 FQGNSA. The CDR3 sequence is CASSLLGLAGEQYV. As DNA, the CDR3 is TGTGCCAGCAGCTTATTGGGTCTAGCGGGCGAGCAGTACGTC.

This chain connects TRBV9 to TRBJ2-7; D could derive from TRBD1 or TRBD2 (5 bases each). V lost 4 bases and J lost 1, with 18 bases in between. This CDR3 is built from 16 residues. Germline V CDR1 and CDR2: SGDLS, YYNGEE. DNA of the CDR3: TGTGCCAGCAGCCCTAGCTGGTGGGGCGTATCCTACGAGCAGTACTTC. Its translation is CASSPSWWGVSYEQYF.

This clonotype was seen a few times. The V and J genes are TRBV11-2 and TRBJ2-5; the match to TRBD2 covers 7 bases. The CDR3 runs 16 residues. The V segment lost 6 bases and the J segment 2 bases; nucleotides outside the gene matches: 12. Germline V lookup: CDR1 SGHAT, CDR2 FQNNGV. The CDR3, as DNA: TGTGCCAGCAGTCTAGGGCTAGCGGCCTCGCAAGAGACCCAGTACTTC. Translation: CASSLGLAASQETQYF.

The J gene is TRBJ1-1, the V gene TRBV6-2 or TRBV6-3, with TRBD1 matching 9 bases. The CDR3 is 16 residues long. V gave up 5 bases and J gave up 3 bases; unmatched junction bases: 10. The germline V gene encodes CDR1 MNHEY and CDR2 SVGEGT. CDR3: CASSPRDRVLDTEAFF. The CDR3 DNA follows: TGTGCCAGCAGTCCCCGGGACAGGGTATTGGACACTGAAGCTTTCTTT.

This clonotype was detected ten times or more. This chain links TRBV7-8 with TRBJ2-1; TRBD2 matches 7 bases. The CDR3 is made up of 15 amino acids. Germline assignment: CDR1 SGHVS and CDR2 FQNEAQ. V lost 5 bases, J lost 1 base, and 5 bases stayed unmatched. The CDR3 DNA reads TGTGCCAGCAGCCCCCCGCGGGAGTCCTACAATGAGCAGTTCTTC. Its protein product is CASSPPRESYNEQFF.

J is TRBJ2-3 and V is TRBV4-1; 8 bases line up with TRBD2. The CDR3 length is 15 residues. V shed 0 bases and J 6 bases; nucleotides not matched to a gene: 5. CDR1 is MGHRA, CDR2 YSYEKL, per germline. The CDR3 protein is CASSQEGRGGDTQYF. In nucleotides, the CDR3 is TGCGCCAGCAGCCAAGAAGGTCGGGGGGGGGATACGCAGTATTTT.

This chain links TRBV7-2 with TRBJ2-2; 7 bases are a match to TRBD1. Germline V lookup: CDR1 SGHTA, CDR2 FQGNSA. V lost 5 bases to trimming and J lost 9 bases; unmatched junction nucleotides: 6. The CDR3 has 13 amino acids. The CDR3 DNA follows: TGTGCCAGCAGCAGACAGGGTGGGTGGGAGCTGTTTTTT. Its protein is CASSRQGGWELFF.

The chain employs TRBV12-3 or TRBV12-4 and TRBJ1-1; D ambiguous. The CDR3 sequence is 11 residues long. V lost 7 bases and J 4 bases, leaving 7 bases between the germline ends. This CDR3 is CASKEVTEAFF. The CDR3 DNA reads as TGTGCCAGCAAAGAGGTCACTGAAGCTTTCTTT.

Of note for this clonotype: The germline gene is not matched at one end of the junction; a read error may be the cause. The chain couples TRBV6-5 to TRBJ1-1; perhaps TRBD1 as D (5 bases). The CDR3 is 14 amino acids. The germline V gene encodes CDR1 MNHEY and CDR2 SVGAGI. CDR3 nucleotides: TGTGCCCGCAGGCCGGGACTCCGGAACACTGAAGCTTTCTTT. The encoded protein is CARRPGLRNTEAFF.

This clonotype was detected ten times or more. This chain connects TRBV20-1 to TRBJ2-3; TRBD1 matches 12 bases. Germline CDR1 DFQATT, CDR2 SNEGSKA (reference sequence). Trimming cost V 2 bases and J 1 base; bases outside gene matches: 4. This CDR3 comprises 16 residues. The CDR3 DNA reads TGCAGTGCTAGATCGAGGGACAGGGGGCGCACAGATACGCAGTATTTT. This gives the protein CSARSRDRGRTDTQYF.